These 2 T cell receptor beta chains originate from one sample sequenced in a study of T cell repertoires in cytomegalovirus infection. TCRdb reprocessed the reads with MiXCR, giving one entry per CDR3 protein. Of roughly 700,000 distinct CDR3 sequences listed, about 30% are singletons. The antigens these receptors bind are not known. This material consisted of cultured PBMCs, taken from culture after CMV antigen stimulation. The receptors stem from a human donor in good health (CMV status not recorded). Some clones in this sample may be carry-over from other donors' samples.

The chain couples TRBV10-1 to TRBJ2-3; D not certain. Germline CDR1 is WNHNN and CDR2 is SYGVQD (reference sequence). The CDR3 consists of 12 residues. Trimming pared 0 bases from V and 5 bases from J, leaving 3 bases between. The CDR3, as DNA: TGCGCCAGCAGTGAGTCGGTAGATACGCAGTATTTT. This gives the protein CASSESVDTQYF.

The chain joins TRBV12-3 or TRBV12-4 to TRBJ2-3, with D possibly matching TRBD2 (5 bases). The CDR3 runs 14 residues. Trimming stripped 3 bases from V and 6 bases from J, with 13 bases between. The CDR3 loop reads CASSFGLTGDTQYF. CDR3 bases: TGTGCCAGCAGTTTCGGACTGACCGGGGATACGCAGTATTTT.